These T cell receptor beta chains were read from a single sample in a study of cytomegalovirus exposure and HLA in healthy donors. The repertoire was sequenced with immunoSEQ multiplex PCR; TCRdb's copy has only in-frame clones and lacks some. Of 100,000 to 120,000 clones listed, nearly 80% are singletons. Specimen: PBMCs. The receptors come from a woman in her twenties or thirties in good health and CMV-seronegative. CDR3s include the opening cysteine and the closing phenylalanine or tryptophan. Only part of the rows carry a size: once, few, many, or a class if the clone is expanded.

clone_size: .; cdr3_length: 13; v_call: TRBV7-2; cdr3_aa: CASSKGTDYEQYF
clone_size: .; cdr3_length: 15; v_call: TRBV9; cdr3_aa: CASRPLAGGTDTQYF
clone_size: .; cdr3_length: 16; v_call: TRBV4-1; cdr3_aa: CASSQVGAGGSYEQYF
clone_size: .; cdr3_length: 15; v_call: TRBV5-1; cdr3_aa: CASRSPGQGASGYTF
clone_size: .; cdr3_length: 11; v_call: TRBV29-1; cdr3_aa: CSARQGNEQYF
clone_size: once; cdr3_length: 13; v_call: TRBV30; cdr3_aa: CAWSGTGSGELFF
clone_size: few; cdr3_length: 13; v_call: TRBV5-6; cdr3_aa: CASSFPRGPEQYF
clone_size: .; cdr3_length: 14; v_call: TRBV25-1; cdr3_aa: CASSESRGNSPLHF
clone_size: once; cdr3_length: 16; v_call: TRBV4-1; cdr3_aa: CASSQFKGWPTDTQYF
clone_size: .; cdr3_length: 15; v_call: TRBV7-3; cdr3_aa: CASSSRPGVNSPLHF
clone_size: .; cdr3_length: 14; v_call: TRBV2; cdr3_aa: CASRRQGEVYGYTF
clone_size: .; cdr3_length: 16; v_call: TRBV7-2; cdr3_aa: CASSPVGGGAGNEQFF
clone_size: .; cdr3_length: 15; v_call: TRBV30; cdr3_aa: CAWSVQGTGESKLFF
clone_size: .; cdr3_length: 17; v_call: TRBV4-3; cdr3_aa: CASSQDPSLPGTDTQYF
clone_size: .; cdr3_length: 14; v_call: TRBV7-6; cdr3_aa: CASSWAGLDTEAFF
clone_size: .; cdr3_length: 15; v_call: TRBV28; cdr3_aa: CASSLRGTGGETQYF
clone_size: .; cdr3_length: 15; v_call: TRBV7-2; cdr3_aa: CASSHTSGRGNTQYF
clone_size: .; cdr3_length: 13; v_call: TRBV30; cdr3_aa: CAWAGQENQPQHF
clone_size: .; cdr3_length: 14; v_call: TRBV5-1; cdr3_aa: CASSRGLAADTQYF
clone_size: .; cdr3_length: 13; v_call: TRBV10-3; cdr3_aa: CAIRRDMNTEAFF
clone_size: .; cdr3_length: 14; v_call: TRBV27; cdr3_aa: CASSFGVNTGELFF
clone_size: .; cdr3_length: 15; v_call: TRBV13; cdr3_aa: CASSTHRGPGNTIYF
clone_size: .; cdr3_length: 12; v_call: TRBV7-9; cdr3_aa: CASSTVAYEQYF
clone_size: .; cdr3_length: 15; v_call: TRBV7-9; cdr3_aa: CASSSVGGLTDTQYF
clone_size: .; cdr3_length: 13; v_call: TRBV5-4; cdr3_aa: CASSLNMNEKLFF
clone_size: .; cdr3_length: 14; v_call: TRBV7-9; cdr3_aa: CASRYAGQGIEAFF
clone_size: .; cdr3_length: 17; v_call: TRBV4-3; cdr3_aa: CASSQAPGLLPYNEQFF
clone_size: .; cdr3_length: 13; v_call: TRBV7-6; cdr3_aa: CASSLGLSYEQYF
clone_size: .; cdr3_length: 14; v_call: TRBV25-1; cdr3_aa: CASTREYGTDTQYF
clone_size: few; cdr3_length: 13; v_call: TRBV29-1; cdr3_aa: CSVAWTGVYEQYF